The rows below give T cell receptor beta chains drawn from one sample of a study of blood T cell repertoires in COVID-19. The protocol was immunoSEQ multiplex PCR, while the TCRdb copy is restricted to in-frame clones and leaves out a portion. Among about 55,000 clones listed, about nine tenths were seen once. Sequences were obtained from peripheral blood. The receptors were gathered from a man aged 40-55 years with COVID-19, enrolled during active disease. The conserved cysteine and the conserved F or W are not part of the CDR3 here.

v_gene: TRBV19
j_gene: TRBJ2-3
CDR3aa: ASSIRTSTDTQY

v_gene: TRBV18
j_gene: TRBJ2-1
CDR3aa: ASSPGRAGKQF

v_gene: TRBV30
j_gene: TRBJ1-2
CDR3aa: AWSVSQNYGYT

v_gene: TRBV5-1
j_gene: TRBJ2-2
CDR3aa: ASKITLAAGELF

v_gene: TRBV2
j_gene: TRBJ1-6
CDR3aa: ASSERGGDDSPLH

v_gene: TRBV11-2
j_gene: TRBJ1-6
CDR3aa: ASSPSTLARSPLH

v_gene: TRBV13
j_gene: TRBJ2-3
CDR3aa: ASSSGPSQGTQY

v_gene: TRBV5-8
j_gene: TRBJ2-1
CDR3aa: ASSSGTSEYNEQF

v_gene: TRBV9
j_gene: TRBJ1-3
CDR3aa: ASSAKGGSGNTIY

v_gene: TRBV19
j_gene: TRBJ2-1
CDR3aa: ASMGREYYNEQF

v_gene: TRBV6-5
j_gene: TRBJ1-1
CDR3aa: ASSYPGGEAF

v_gene: TRBV5-1
j_gene: TRBJ1-1
CDR3aa: ASSAQGGSEAF

v_gene: TRBV19
j_gene: TRBJ1-1
CDR3aa: ASTPRDLTGSGEAF

v_gene: TRBV24-1
j_gene: TRBJ2-3
CDR3aa: ATSELAGGPDTQY

v_gene: TRBV7-6
j_gene: TRBJ2-5
CDR3aa: ASSLGGGMETQY

v_gene: TRBV10-3
j_gene: TRBJ2-7
CDR3aa: AIRAGLAEQY

v_gene: TRBV21-1
j_gene: TRBJ1-4
CDR3aa: ASLPRTGDREKLF

v_gene: TRBV27
j_gene: TRBJ1-1
CDR3aa: ASSLGANTEAF

v_gene: TRBV5-1
j_gene: TRBJ2-2
CDR3aa: ASSLGTANTGELF

v_gene: TRBV12-3/TRBV12-4
j_gene: TRBJ1-2
CDR3aa: ASSLGQLYGYT

v_gene: TRBV5-1
j_gene: TRBJ2-7
CDR3aa: ASSFFPPGQGQLYEQY

v_gene: TRBV13
j_gene: TRBJ2-3
CDR3aa: ASSLGAGGTDTQY

v_gene: TRBV2
j_gene: TRBJ1-6
CDR3aa: ASSEAENSPLH

v_gene: TRBV11-2
j_gene: TRBJ2-7
CDR3aa: ASSSVSEQY

v_gene: TRBV2
j_gene: TRBJ2-2
CDR3aa: ASTNPGVAFTGELF

v_gene: TRBV7-3
j_gene: TRBJ1-6
CDR3aa: ASSPRPLRDSNNSPLH

v_gene: TRBV5-8
j_gene: TRBJ2-5
CDR3aa: ASNQFGGGMKTQY

v_gene: TRBV5-1
j_gene: TRBJ2-1
CDR3aa: ASSLLWSPRYDEQF

v_gene: TRBV5-1
j_gene: TRBJ2-3
CDR3aa: ASSRGQGSTDTQY

v_gene: TRBV28
j_gene: TRBJ1-2
CDR3aa: ASRMTSGYT

v_gene: TRBV6-1
j_gene: TRBJ1-2
CDR3aa: ASSEFIRTGPLKDGYT

v_gene: TRBV7-2
j_gene: TRBJ1-4
CDR3aa: ASSLVLNEKLF

v_gene: TRBV15
j_gene: TRBJ1-5
CDR3aa: ATSLSRDSNQPQH

v_gene: TRBV2
j_gene: TRBJ2-1
CDR3aa: ASELAAYNEQF

v_gene: TRBV29-1
j_gene: TRBJ2-7
CDR3aa: SVEAGADEQY

v_gene: TRBV6-5
j_gene: TRBJ1-1
CDR3aa: ASKETGGNTEAF

v_gene: TRBV28
j_gene: TRBJ2-3
CDR3aa: ASNSPGGSDTQY

v_gene: TRBV5-1
j_gene: TRBJ1-1
CDR3aa: ASRSGTGSTEAF

v_gene: TRBV19
j_gene: TRBJ1-6
CDR3aa: ASSMVHYGSPLH

v_gene: TRBV29-1
j_gene: TRBJ2-4
CDR3aa: SAADRGAKNIQY

v_gene: TRBV5-1
j_gene: TRBJ1-2
CDR3aa: ASSLGRLYGYT

v_gene: TRBV19
j_gene: TRBJ1-6
CDR3aa: ASSIRTGNSPLH

v_gene: TRBV5-4
j_gene: TRBJ1-4
CDR3aa: ASSLIGGVGEKLF

v_gene: TRBV30
j_gene: TRBJ1-1
CDR3aa: AWRPPGNTEAF

v_gene: TRBV3-1/TRBV3-2
j_gene: TRBJ2-1
CDR3aa: ASSLGQGLRNEQF

v_gene: TRBV5-4
j_gene: TRBJ1-1
CDR3aa: ASSSPDTIEAF

v_gene: TRBV5-1
j_gene: TRBJ1-6
CDR3aa: ASSSTLPGESPLH

v_gene: TRBV20-1
j_gene: TRBJ2-7
CDR3aa: SASILAGAEQY

v_gene: TRBV2
j_gene: TRBJ1-2
CDR3aa: ASSPTGSLFYGYT

v_gene: TRBV5-6
j_gene: TRBJ1-5
CDR3aa: ASTRFNQPQH